Listed below are T cell receptor beta chains from one sample, sequenced in a study of blood T cell repertoires in COVID-19. The data were produced by immunoSEQ multiplex PCR, yet TCRdb's version contains in-frame clones alone and is incomplete. The table includes 85,000 to 100,000 clones, around nine tenths detected once. The sample was peripheral blood. The receptor set was obtained from a man aged 45-60 years with COVID-19, enrolled during active disease. The conserved cysteine and the conserved F or W are not part of the CDR3 here. D genes are given only for firm matches. The size of a clone is reported for some rows only, either as once, few or many, or as a class for expanded clones.

v_call	j_call	clone_size	d_call	cdr3_aa
TRBV5-1	TRBJ1-4	once	-	ASSGDMDGLNEKLF
TRBV19	TRBJ1-5	-	TRBD1	ASSIGQGVQPQH
TRBV5-5	TRBJ1-2	once	-	ASSLLGANYGYT
TRBV6-6	TRBJ2-5	-	TRBD1	ASSYGGQGTAETQY
TRBV5-1	TRBJ2-7	-	-	ASSLTGSYEQY
TRBV10-3	TRBJ1-2	-	TRBD1	AISRTGVYGYT
TRBV3-1/TRBV3-2	TRBJ2-3	-	-	ASSQPGGDTDTQY
TRBV3-1/TRBV3-2	TRBJ1-6	-	TRBD1	ASSQGQDNSPLH
TRBV7-3	TRBJ2-3	-	-	ASSPGGSSDTQY
TRBV5-6	TRBJ1-6	-	-	ASTRGTWDSPLH
TRBV25-1	TRBJ1-5	-	-	ASSELREDQPQH
TRBV10-3	TRBJ2-3	-	-	AIRFQSTDTQY
TRBV28	TRBJ1-2	-	TRBD1	ASRGTGVRHGYT
TRBV6-6	TRBJ2-3	-	-	ASSSGSDTQY
TRBV14	TRBJ2-1	-	-	ASSLAGGTAYNEQF
TRBV5-4	TRBJ2-1	-	TRBD2	ASSLSGTSNEQF
TRBV19	TRBJ1-2	-	-	ASSTRGRDSGYT
TRBV29-1	TRBJ2-3	-	TRBD2	SVGTSGGSTDTQY
TRBV10-1	TRBJ2-1	-	-	ASSGQPYNEQF
TRBV5-5	TRBJ1-1	-	TRBD1	ASSSWTGTEAF
TRBV12-3/TRBV12-4	TRBJ1-1	-	-	ASSFRGVTEAF
TRBV7-9	TRBJ1-5	few	-	ASSPVGAGNQPQH
TRBV5-1	TRBJ2-3	-	-	ASSLAARWADTQY
TRBV10-3	TRBJ1-5	-	TRBD1	ASRQGNQPQH
TRBV10-3	TRBJ2-3	-	TRBD2	AISARLAGDTDTQY
TRBV5-1	TRBJ1-6	few	-	ASRGDRRGSYNSPLH
TRBV6-4	TRBJ2-2	-	-	ASSQGSGELF
TRBV19	TRBJ1-4	-	-	ASSMVITGNEKLF
TRBV7-2	TRBJ2-1	once	-	ASSSGYGNEQF
TRBV19	TRBJ1-2	-	-	ATHAAGGQYYGYT
TRBV7-9	TRBJ2-1	-	-	ASSALGAAF
TRBV2	TRBJ1-5	-	-	ASSQRGGLGNQPQH
TRBV10-3	TRBJ1-3	-	-	ASGQNRENTIY
TRBV21-1	TRBJ2-2	-	-	ASSNSGTGATGELF
TRBV11-3	TRBJ2-5	-	-	ASSGGDETQY
TRBV6-2/TRBV6-3	TRBJ2-2	-	TRBD2	ASSGAGIDTGELF
TRBV5-8	TRBJ2-7	-	-	ASRTSDTITFYEQY
TRBV11-2	TRBJ1-1	few	TRBD1	ASSYNRGLGTEAF
TRBV7-7	TRBJ1-1	-	TRBD1	ASSPQQGATEAF
TRBV6-2/TRBV6-3	TRBJ2-1	-	-	ASSALDSFPQNEQF